The rows below give T cell receptor beta chains drawn from one sample of a study of T-cell memory formation after mild COVID-19. TCRdb fed the 5' RACE reads into MiXCR, producing one record per CDR3 protein. In the table there are 200,000 to 250,000 distinct CDR3 sequences, around 10% of which are singletons. The material sequenced was PBMCs or a T cell subset sorted from them (not recorded which). The receptors derive from a man aged 18 to 35 who had mild COVID-19 (a few samples of this study predate the infection). Cell type and time point are not known. Each CDR3 is given without its conserved first and last residue. Fields, in order: J gene, V gene, CDR3 protein.

j_call: TRBJ1-2; v_call: TRBV5-1; cdr3_aa: ASSLATTSSRNYT
j_call: TRBJ2-1; v_call: TRBV29-1; cdr3_aa: SVTTGLSYNEQF
j_call: TRBJ2-6; v_call: TRBV11-2; cdr3_aa: ASTPFRDRGFGANVLT
j_call: TRBJ2-3; v_call: TRBV29-1; cdr3_aa: SSLEGPRTDTQY
j_call: TRBJ2-3; v_call: TRBV7-9; cdr3_aa: ASSLEGWPDTQY
j_call: TRBJ2-3; v_call: TRBV7-3; cdr3_aa: ASSLRGTGFGTDTQY
j_call: TRBJ2-1; v_call: TRBV4-1; cdr3_aa: ASSQGRGAYSYNEQF
j_call: TRBJ2-7; v_call: TRBV6-5; cdr3_aa: ASSTGRFYEQY
j_call: TRBJ1-1; v_call: TRBV4-1; cdr3_aa: ASSQRGQENTEAF
j_call: TRBJ1-1; v_call: TRBV5-1; cdr3_aa: ASSRSNSEVEAF
j_call: TRBJ2-3; v_call: TRBV5-1; cdr3_aa: ASSPRGAGSTDTQY
j_call: TRBJ2-3; v_call: TRBV7-3; cdr3_aa: ASSLYSGGTDTQY
j_call: TRBJ1-1; v_call: TRBV5-1; cdr3_aa: ASRSDLWRVNTEAF
j_call: TRBJ2-3; v_call: TRBV5-4; cdr3_aa: ASTPPGGNTDTQY
j_call: TRBJ2-7; v_call: TRBV12-5; cdr3_aa: ASGLSGQIYEQY
j_call: TRBJ1-1; v_call: TRBV23-1; cdr3_aa: ASHNRGCTEAF
j_call: TRBJ2-1; v_call: TRBV7-2; cdr3_aa: ASSLAGTSGSHEQF
j_call: TRBJ1-5; v_call: TRBV15; cdr3_aa: ATSTGPSRAQPQH
j_call: TRBJ2-3; v_call: TRBV7-9; cdr3_aa: ASSSDRARPDTQY
j_call: TRBJ2-3; v_call: TRBV20-1; cdr3_aa: SLNRGTDTQY
j_call: TRBJ1-2; v_call: TRBV28; cdr3_aa: ASSLEGGGYGYT
j_call: TRBJ2-1; v_call: TRBV6-5; cdr3_aa: ASSYLGKQF
j_call: TRBJ1-5; v_call: TRBV20-1; cdr3_aa: SAEGSNQPQH
j_call: TRBJ1-2; v_call: TRBV5-1; cdr3_aa: ASSSGGGQGMDGYT
j_call: TRBJ2-3; v_call: TRBV5-1; cdr3_aa: ASSSGDRGADTQY
j_call: TRBJ2-5; v_call: TRBV20-1; cdr3_aa: SAVRGGQETQY
j_call: TRBJ1-1; v_call: TRBV18; cdr3_aa: ASSLLGAGGDTEAF
j_call: TRBJ1-6; v_call: TRBV5-1; cdr3_aa: ASSLRSSSYNSPLH
j_call: TRBJ2-7; v_call: TRBV12-3/TRBV12-4; cdr3_aa: ASSWGIFYEQY
j_call: TRBJ1-3; v_call: TRBV29-1; cdr3_aa: SVYGTSAGNTIY
j_call: TRBJ2-7; v_call: TRBV6-6; cdr3_aa: ASTSGGTHEQY
j_call: TRBJ2-1; v_call: TRBV7-6; cdr3_aa: ASSSGRSNEQF
j_call: TRBJ2-3; v_call: TRBV12-3/TRBV12-4; cdr3_aa: ASTLGLAEFTDTQY
j_call: TRBJ2-2; v_call: TRBV6-2/TRBV6-3; cdr3_aa: ASKPKGPYSGELF
j_call: TRBJ1-2; v_call: TRBV18; cdr3_aa: ASSPQMPGDGYT
j_call: TRBJ1-1; v_call: TRBV5-1; cdr3_aa: ASSLAPGVGTEAF
j_call: TRBJ2-5; v_call: TRBV3-1; cdr3_aa: ASSLGGWTSGREQETQY
j_call: TRBJ2-2; v_call: TRBV28; cdr3_aa: ASSPHGVRGPSNTGELF
j_call: TRBJ2-2; v_call: TRBV12-3/TRBV12-4; cdr3_aa: ASEAGRATENTGELF
j_call: TRBJ1-5; v_call: TRBV25-1; cdr3_aa: ASSTTGAHQPQH
j_call: TRBJ2-3; v_call: TRBV5-6; cdr3_aa: ASGSGGADTQY
j_call: TRBJ2-1; v_call: TRBV12-3/TRBV12-4; cdr3_aa: ASSATSGGGRF
j_call: TRBJ2-7; v_call: TRBV7-9; cdr3_aa: ASSLGEQGPY
j_call: TRBJ2-5; v_call: TRBV28; cdr3_aa: ASSFFADREETQY
j_call: TRBJ2-6; v_call: TRBV7-3; cdr3_aa: ASRQPGTGSSGANVLT
j_call: TRBJ1-1; v_call: TRBV5-1; cdr3_aa: ASSLRTTNTEAF